These 5 T cell receptor beta chains originate from one sample sequenced in a study of radiotherapy plus CTLA-4 blockade in lung cancer. Clones were read by immunoSEQ multiplex PCR, and TCRdb kept only the in-frame ones, dropping some. The sample consists of roughly 50,000 clones, roughly 88% of them appearing once. The input for sequencing was peripheral blood, taken from a patient treated with radiotherapy plus ipilimumab. Receptors were obtained from a human donor with non-small cell lung cancer whose response to radiotherapy plus ipilimumab could not be evaluated.

The chain recombines TRBV6-4 with TRBJ1-1; TRBD1 might be the D (6 bases). CDR1 MRHNA and CDR2 SNTAGT come from the germline V gene. V lost 0 bases, J lost 6 bases, and 14 bases lay in between. This CDR3 has 15 residues. CDR3 coding DNA: TGTGCCAGCAGTGACTCAGCGGGGGGGCGGTCTGAAGCTTTCTTT. As protein: CASSDSAGGRSEAFF.

J is TRBJ1-2 and V is TRBV5-4, with 8 bases that match TRBD1. The V and J ends lost 4 bases and 6 bases, in that order; junction bases with no gene match: 5. This CDR3 comprises 13 residues. Looked up from germline, CDR1 is SGHNT and CDR2 is YYREEE (reference sequence). The CDR3 loop is CASSLDRENGYTF. DNA for the CDR3: TGTGCCAGCAGCCTGGACAGGGAGAATGGCTACACCTTC. Variable domain in full (rest from reference TRBV5-4 and TRBJ1-2): ETGVTQSPTHLIKTRGQQVTLRCSSQSGHNTVSWYQQALGQGPQFIFQYYREEENGRGNFPPRFSGLQFPNYSSELNVNALELDDSALYLCASSLDRENGYTFGSGTRLTVV.

The rearrangement joins TRBV19 to TRBJ1-2; 7 bases line up with TRBD1. The trim removed 5 bases at V and 1 base at J, leaving 7 bases unmatched. Germline V gene lookup returns CDR1 LNHDA and CDR2 SQIVND (reference sequence). This CDR3 has 15 residues. The DNA of the CDR3 is TGTGCCAGTAGTCCCAAAACAGGGGATAACTATGGCTACACCTTC. This encodes CASSPKTGDNYGYTF.

Comment on this clone: Distinct nucleotide sequences in the sample also encode this CDR3. The chain links TRBV28 to TRBJ1-1; 10 bases are shared with TRBD1. CDR3 length: 14 amino acids. Looked up from germline, CDR1 is MDHEN and CDR2 is SYDVKM. Unmatched junction bases numbered 4, after V lost 4 bases and J lost 5 bases. The CDR3 sequence is CASSSGQGGTEAFF. For the CDR3, the DNA is TGTGCCAGCAGTTCTGGACAGGGGGGGACTGAAGCTTTCTTT. Filled out from reference TRBV28 and TRBJ1-1, the complete variable domain reads DVKVTQSSRYLVKRTGEKVFLECVQDMDHENMFWYRQDPGLGLRLIYFSYDVKMKEKGDIPEGYSVSREKKERFSLILESASTNQTSMYLCASSSGQGGTEAFFGQGTRLTVV.

The V call is TRBV18, the J call TRBJ2-3; TRBD2 matches 13 bases. The germline CDR1 and CDR2 sequences are KGHSH and LQKENI. The CDR3 contains 15 residues. V gave up 5 bases and J gave up 3 bases; unmatched junction bases: 2. The CDR3 DNA reads TGTGCCAGCTCAGAGACTAGCGGGAGGACAGATACGCAGTATTTT. Amino acid sequence: CASSETSGRTDTQYF.